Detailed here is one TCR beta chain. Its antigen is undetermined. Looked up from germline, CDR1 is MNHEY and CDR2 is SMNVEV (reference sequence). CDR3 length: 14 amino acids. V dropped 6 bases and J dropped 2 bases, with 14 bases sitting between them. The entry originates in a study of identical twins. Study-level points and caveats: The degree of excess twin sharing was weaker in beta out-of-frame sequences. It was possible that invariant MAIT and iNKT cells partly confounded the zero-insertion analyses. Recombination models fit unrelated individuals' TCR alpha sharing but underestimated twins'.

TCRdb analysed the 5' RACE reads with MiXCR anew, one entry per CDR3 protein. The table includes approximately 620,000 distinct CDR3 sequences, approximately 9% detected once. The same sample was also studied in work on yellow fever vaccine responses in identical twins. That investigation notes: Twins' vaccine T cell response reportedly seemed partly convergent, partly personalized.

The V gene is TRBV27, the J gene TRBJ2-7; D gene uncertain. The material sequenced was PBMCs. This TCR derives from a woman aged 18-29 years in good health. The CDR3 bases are TGTGCCAGCAGGCCCACATTGAGCCCCTACGAGCAGTACTTC. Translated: CASRPTLSPYEQYF.